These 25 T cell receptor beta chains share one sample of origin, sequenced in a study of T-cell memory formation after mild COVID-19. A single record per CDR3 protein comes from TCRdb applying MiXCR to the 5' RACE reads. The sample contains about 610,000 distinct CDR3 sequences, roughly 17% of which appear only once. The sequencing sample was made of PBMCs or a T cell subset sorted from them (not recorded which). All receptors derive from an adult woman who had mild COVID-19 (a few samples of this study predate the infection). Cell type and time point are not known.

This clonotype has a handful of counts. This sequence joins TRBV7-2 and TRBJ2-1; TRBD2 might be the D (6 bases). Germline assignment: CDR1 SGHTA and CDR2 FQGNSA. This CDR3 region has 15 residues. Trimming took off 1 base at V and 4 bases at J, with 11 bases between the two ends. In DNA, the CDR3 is TGTGCCAGCAGCTTAGTAGGCGGGGAGTACAATGAGCAGTTCTTC. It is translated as CASSLVGGEYNEQFF.

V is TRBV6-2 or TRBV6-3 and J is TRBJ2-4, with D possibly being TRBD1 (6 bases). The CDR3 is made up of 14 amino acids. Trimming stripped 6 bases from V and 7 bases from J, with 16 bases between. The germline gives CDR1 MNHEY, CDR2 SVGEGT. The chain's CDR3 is CASSDAGVRNIQYF. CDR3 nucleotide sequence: TGTGCCAGCAGCGATGCAGGGGTTAGGAACATTCAGTACTTC.

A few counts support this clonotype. The CDR3 DNA reads as TGTGCCAGCAGCGTAAGTGTAGGGGGGACAGGGGTAGGACACGAGCAGTACTTC. Its translation is CASSVSVGGTGVGHEQYF. The V and J genes are TRBV9 and TRBJ2-7, with 10 bases lining up with TRBD1. The CDR3 is 18 amino acids. With 1 base clipped from V and 5 bases from J, the junction kept 15 bases outside the gene matches. Germline CDR1 reads SGDLS; CDR2 reads YYNGEE.

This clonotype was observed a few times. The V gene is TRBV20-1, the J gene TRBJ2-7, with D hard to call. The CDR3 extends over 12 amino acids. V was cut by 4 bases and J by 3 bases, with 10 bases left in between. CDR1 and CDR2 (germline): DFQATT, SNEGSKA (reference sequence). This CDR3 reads CSATGEVYEQYF. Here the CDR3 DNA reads TGCAGTGCTACCGGCGAGGTCTACGAGCAGTACTTC.

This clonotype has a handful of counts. CDR3 nucleotides: TGTGCCAGCAGCTGGGGGGAGTCCCGGAGTGAAAAACTGTTTTTT. This encodes CASSWGESRSEKLFF. V usage is TRBV5-6 and J usage is TRBJ1-4; tentative D call: TRBD1 (5 bases). The CDR3 spans 15 residues. V was clipped by 3 bases and J by 7 bases, with 16 bases between them. The germline gives CDR1 SGHDT, CDR2 YYEEEE.

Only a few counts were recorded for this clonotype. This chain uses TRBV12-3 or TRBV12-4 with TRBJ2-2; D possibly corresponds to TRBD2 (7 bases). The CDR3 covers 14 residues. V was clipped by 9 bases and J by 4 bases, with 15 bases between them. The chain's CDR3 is CASYNREGTGELFF. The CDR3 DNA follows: TGTGCCAGTTATAACAGGGAGGGCACCGGGGAGCTGTTTTTT.

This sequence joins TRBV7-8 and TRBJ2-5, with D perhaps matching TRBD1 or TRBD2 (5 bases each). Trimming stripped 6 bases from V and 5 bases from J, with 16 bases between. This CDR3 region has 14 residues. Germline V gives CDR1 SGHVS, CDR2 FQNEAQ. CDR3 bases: TGTGCCAGCAGATCGGGGACGGGACCTGAGACCCAGTACTTC. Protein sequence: CASRSGTGPETQYF. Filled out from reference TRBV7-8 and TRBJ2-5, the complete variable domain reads GAGVSQSPRYKVAKRGQDVALRCDPISGHVSLFWYQQALGQGPEFLTYFQNEAQLDKSGLPSDRFFAERPEGSVSTLKIQRTQQEDSAVYLCASRSGTGPETQYFGPGTRLLVL.

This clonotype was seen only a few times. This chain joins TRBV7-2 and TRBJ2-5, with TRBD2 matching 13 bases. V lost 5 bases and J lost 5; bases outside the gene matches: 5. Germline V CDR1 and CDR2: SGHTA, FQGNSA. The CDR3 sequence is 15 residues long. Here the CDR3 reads CASSVGLAGVETQYF. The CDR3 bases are TGTGCCAGCAGCGTCGGACTAGCGGGGGTGGAGACCCAGTACTTC.

The CDR3 is CASSQVGAGNSPYEQYF. The CDR3 nucleotides read TGTGCCAGCAGCCAAGTGGGAGCGGGCAACAGCCCCTACGAGCAGTACTTC. This sequence joins TRBV4-2 and TRBJ2-7, with D possibly TRBD2 on 6 matching bases. Germline loops: CDR1 LGHNA, CDR2 YNFKEQ. CDR3 length: 17 residues. V shed 1 base and J shed 2 bases, with 18 bases lying between them.

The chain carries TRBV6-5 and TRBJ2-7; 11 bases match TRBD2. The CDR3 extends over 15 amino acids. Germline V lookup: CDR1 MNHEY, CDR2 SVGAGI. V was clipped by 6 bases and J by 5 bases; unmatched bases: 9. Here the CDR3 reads CASSVTSGGPDEQYF. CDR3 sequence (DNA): TGTGCCAGCAGCGTCACTAGCGGGGGACCGGACGAGCAGTACTTC.

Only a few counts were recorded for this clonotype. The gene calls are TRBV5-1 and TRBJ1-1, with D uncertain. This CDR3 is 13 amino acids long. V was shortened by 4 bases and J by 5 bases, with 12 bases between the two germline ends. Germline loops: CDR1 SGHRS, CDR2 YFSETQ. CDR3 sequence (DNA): TGCGCCAGCAGCCCGGTGGTACGAACTGAAGCTTTCTTT. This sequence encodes CASSPVVRTEAFF.

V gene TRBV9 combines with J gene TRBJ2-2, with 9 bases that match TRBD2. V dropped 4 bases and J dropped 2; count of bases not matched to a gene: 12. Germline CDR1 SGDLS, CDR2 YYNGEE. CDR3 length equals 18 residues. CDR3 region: CASSLRSGTSSNTGELFF. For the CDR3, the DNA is TGTGCCAGCAGCCTACGCTCCGGGACTAGCTCCAACACCGGGGAGCTGTTTTTT.

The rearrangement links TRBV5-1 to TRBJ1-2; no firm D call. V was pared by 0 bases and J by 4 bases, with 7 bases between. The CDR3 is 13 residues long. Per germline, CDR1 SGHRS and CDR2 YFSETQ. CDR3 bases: TGCGCCAGCAGCTTGGAAACGGCCTATGGCTACACCTTC. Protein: CASSLETAYGYTF.

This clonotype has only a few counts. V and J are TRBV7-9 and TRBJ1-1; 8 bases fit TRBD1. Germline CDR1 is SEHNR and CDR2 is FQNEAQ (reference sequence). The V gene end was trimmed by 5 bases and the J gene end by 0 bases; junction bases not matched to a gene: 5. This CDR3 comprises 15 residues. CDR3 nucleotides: TGTGCCAGCAGCCTGCAGACAGGGGTGAACACTGAAGCTTTCTTT. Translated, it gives CASSLQTGVNTEAFF.

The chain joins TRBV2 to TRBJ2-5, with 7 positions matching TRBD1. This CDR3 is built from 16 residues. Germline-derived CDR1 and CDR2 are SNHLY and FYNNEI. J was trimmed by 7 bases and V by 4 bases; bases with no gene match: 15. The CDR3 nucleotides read TGTGCCAGCAGTGGGGCCCTCACAGGGGCAGGACGGACCCAGTACTTC. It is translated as CASSGALTGAGRTQYF.

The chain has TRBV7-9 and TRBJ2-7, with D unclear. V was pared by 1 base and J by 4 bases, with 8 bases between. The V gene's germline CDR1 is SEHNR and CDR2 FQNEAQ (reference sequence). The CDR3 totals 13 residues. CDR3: CASSLDPLYEQYF. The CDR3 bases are TGTGCCAGCAGCTTAGACCCATTGTACGAGCAGTACTTC. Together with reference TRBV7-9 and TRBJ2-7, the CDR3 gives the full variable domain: DTGVSQNPRHKITKRGQNVTFRCDPISEHNRLYWYRQTLGQGPEFLTYFQNEAQLEKSRLLSDRFSAERPKGSFSTLEIQRTEQGDSAMYLCASSLDPLYEQYFGPGTRLTVT.

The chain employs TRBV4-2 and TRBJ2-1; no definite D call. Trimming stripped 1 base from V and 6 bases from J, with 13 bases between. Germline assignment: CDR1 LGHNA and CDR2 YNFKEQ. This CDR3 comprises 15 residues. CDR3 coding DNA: TGTGCCAGCAGCCAAGGTGTCTCACTGAGCAATGAGCAGTTCTTC. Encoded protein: CASSQGVSLSNEQFF.

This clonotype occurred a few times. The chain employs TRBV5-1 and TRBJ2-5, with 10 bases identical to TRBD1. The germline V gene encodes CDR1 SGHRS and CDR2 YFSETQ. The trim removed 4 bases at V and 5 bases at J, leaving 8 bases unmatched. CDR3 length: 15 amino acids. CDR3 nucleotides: TGCGCCAGCAGCCCCCCGACAGGGGGCGCGGAGACCCAGTACTTC. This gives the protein CASSPPTGGAETQYF.

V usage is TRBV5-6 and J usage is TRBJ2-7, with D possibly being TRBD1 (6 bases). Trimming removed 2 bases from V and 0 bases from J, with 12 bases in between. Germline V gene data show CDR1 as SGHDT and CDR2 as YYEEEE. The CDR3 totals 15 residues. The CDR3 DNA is TGTGCCAGCAGCTTTCGGAAGGGGGTCTCCTACGAGCAGTACTTC. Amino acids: CASSFRKGVSYEQYF.

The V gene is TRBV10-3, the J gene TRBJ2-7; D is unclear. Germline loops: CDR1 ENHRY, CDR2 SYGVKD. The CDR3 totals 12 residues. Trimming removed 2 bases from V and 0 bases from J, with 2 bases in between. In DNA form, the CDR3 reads TGTGCCATCAGTGAGGTCTCCTACGAGCAGTACTTC. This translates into CAISEVSYEQYF.

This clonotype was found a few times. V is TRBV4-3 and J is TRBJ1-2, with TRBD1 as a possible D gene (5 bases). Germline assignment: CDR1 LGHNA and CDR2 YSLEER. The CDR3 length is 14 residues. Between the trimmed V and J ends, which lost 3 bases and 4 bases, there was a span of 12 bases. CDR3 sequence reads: CASSQDTKSYGYTF. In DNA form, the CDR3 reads TGCGCCAGCAGCCAGGACACGAAGAGCTATGGCTACACCTTC.

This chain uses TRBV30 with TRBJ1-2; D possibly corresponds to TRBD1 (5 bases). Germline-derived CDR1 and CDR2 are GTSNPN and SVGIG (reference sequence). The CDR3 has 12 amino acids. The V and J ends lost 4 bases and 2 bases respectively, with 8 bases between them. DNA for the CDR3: TGTGCCTGGATGGGGCAGAACTATGGCTACACCTTC. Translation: CAWMGQNYGYTF. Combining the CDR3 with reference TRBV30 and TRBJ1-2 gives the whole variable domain SQTIHQWPATLVQPVGSPLSLECTVEGTSNPNLYWYRQAAGRGLQLLFYSVGIGQISSEVPQNLSASRPQDRQFILSSKKLLLSDSGFYLCAWMGQNYGYTFGSGTRLTVV.

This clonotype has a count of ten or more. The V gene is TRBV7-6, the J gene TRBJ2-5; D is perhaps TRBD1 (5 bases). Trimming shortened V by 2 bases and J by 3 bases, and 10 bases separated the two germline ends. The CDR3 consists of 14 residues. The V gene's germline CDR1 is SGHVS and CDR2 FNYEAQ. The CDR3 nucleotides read TGTGCCAGCAGCTTATTCAGGGCCAAAGAGACCCAGTACTTC. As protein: CASSLFRAKETQYF.

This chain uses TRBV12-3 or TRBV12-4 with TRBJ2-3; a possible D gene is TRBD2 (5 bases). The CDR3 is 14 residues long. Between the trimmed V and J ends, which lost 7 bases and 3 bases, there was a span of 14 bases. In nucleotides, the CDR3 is TGTGCCAGCAAGTTGGGGTGGAGGACAGATACGCAGTATTTT. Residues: CASKLGWRTDTQYF.

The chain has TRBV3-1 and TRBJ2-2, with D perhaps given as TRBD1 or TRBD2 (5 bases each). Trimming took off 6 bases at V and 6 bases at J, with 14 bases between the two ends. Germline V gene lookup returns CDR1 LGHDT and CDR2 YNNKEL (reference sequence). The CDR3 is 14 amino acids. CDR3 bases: TGTGCCAGCAGACCGGGACGGGCGGCCGGGGAGCTGTTTTTT. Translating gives CASRPGRAAGELFF.